This T cell receptor beta chain is from a study of human CD8 memory T cell subsets. Notes on the study in general: When diversity was estimated with Chao1, stem-like memory T cells appeared more diverse than precursor exhausted T cells.

The length of the CDR3 is 12 residues. Per germline, CDR1 MGHDK and CDR2 SYGVNS. UMI-labeled 5' RACE yielded the TCR beta libraries. TCRdb reanalyzed the 5' RACE reads and collapses them to one entry per CDR3 protein, without DNA. Its clone listing holds around 5,000 distinct CDR3 sequences. Note on this clonotype: What it binds is not known.

V gene TRBV25-1 combines with J gene TRBJ1-5; absent DNA, TCRdb's TRBD1 call cannot be checked. This clonotype was sampled from a human donor in good health. Sample: CD8+ effector memory T cells (TEM) sorted from PBMCs. Subset of the sample: effector memory CD8 T cells, CCR7- CD45RO+ CD95+. The CDR3 loop is CASMGPDQPQHF.